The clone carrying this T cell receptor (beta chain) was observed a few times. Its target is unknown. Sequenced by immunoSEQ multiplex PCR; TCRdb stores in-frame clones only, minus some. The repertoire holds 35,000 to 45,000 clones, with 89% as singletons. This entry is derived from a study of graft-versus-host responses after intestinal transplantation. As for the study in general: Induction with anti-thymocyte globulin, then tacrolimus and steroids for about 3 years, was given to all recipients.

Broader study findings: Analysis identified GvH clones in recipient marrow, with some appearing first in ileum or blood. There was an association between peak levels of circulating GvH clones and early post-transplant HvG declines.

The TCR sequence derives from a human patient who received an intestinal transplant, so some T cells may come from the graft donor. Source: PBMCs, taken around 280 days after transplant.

CDR3 coding DNA: TGTGCCAGTACTATCCGGGGGGGGTATATGAGCAATCAGCCCCAGCATTTT. Amino acids: CASTIRGGYMSNQPQHF. V gene TRBV19 combines with J gene TRBJ1-5, with D possibly being TRBD1 (5 bases). The germline gives CDR1 LNHDA, CDR2 SQIVND (reference sequence). V lost 7 bases to trimming and J lost 1 base, with 20 bases between them. CDR3 length: 17 residues.